What follows is one TCR beta chain and its context. Its cognate antigen is unknown. In the naive CD8 group, cells lacked CD45RO and were positively selected for CCR7, so terminally differentiated effector memory CD45RA+ cells were left out. There are 14 residues in the CDR3. V lost 5 bases to trimming and J lost 2 bases; unmatched junction nucleotides: 5. Germline CDR1 reads MGHRA; CDR2 reads YSYEKL. This sample is drawn from a study of shared clonotypes between healthy human individuals. Replicate PCRs run on sorted subsets employed roughly 190 ng DNA, tens of thousands of T cell genomes. Using immunoSEQ multiplex PCR, the repertoire was profiled, and TCRdb retains in-frame clones only, with some absent. In the table there are under 1 million clones, 85% to 95% of which are singletons. General observations from the study: Naive CD4 clonotypes overlapped across several donors at approximately 4.5%.

The chain links TRBV4-1 to TRBJ2-5; 7 bases match TRBD2. This receptor was taken from a man aged 25-45 years in good health. What was sequenced was naive CD8+ T cells sorted from blood. CDR3 in DNA: TGCGCCAGCAGCGACAGACTAGCACAAGAGACCCAGTACTTC. Its protein is CASSDRLAQETQYF.